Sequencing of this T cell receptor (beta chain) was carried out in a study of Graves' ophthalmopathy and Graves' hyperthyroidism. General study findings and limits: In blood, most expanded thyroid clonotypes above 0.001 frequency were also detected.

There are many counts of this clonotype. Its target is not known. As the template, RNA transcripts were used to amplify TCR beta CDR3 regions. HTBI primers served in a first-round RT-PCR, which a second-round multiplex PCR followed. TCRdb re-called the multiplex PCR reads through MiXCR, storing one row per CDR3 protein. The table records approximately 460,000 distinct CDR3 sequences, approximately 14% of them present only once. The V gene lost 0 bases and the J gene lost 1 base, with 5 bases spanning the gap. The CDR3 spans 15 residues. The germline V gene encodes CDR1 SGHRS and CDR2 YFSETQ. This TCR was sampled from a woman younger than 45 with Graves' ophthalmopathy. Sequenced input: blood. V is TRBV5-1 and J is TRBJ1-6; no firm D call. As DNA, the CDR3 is TGCGCCAGCAGCTTGGGGGGTTCCTATAATTCACCCCTCCACTTT. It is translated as CASSLGGSYNSPLHF.